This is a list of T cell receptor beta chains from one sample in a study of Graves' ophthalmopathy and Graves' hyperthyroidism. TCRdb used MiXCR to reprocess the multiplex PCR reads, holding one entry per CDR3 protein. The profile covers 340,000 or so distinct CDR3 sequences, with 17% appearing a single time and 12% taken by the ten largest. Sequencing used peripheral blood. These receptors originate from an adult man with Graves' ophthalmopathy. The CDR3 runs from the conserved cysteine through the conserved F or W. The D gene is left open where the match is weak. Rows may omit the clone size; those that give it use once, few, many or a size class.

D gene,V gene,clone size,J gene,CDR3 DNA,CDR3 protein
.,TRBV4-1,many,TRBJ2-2,TGCGCCAGCAGCCAAGAACCTGGGGGCCTGGCAGCCGGACCCGGGGAGCTGTTTTTT,CASSQEPGGLAAGPGELFF
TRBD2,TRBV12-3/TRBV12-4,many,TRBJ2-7,TGTGCCAGCAGGGTAGCGGGAGCAGGCGAGCAGTACTTC,CASRVAGAGEQYF
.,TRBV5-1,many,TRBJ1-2,TGCGCCAGCAGCTTGGACGGGCGGGAGCTCTATGGCTACACCTTC,CASSLDGRELYGYTF
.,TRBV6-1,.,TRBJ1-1,TGTGCCAGCTTAAGTGGAGGGGGGGTACACACTGAAGCTTTCTTT,CASLSGGGVHTEAFF
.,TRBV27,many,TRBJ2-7,TGTGCCCCCATCGATCGGGAAACCTACGAGCAGTACTTC,CAPIDRETYEQYF
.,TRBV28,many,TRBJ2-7,TGTGCCAGCAGTTCGCGATTGGACAGATACGAGCAGTACTTC,CASSSRLDRYEQYF
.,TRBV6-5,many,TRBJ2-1,TGTGCCAGCAGAATGGTAGATGAGCAGTTCTTC,CASRMVDEQFF
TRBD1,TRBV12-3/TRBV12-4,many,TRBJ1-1,TGTGCCAGCAAAAATATGGGACAGGAGAACACTGAAGCTTTCTTT,CASKNMGQENTEAFF
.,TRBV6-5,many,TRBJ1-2,TGTGCCAGCAGTTACTCCACAGGCCTGGAGGATGGCTACACCTTC,CASSYSTGLEDGYTF
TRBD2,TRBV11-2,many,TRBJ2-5,TGTGCCAGCAGCTTATATGCCGGGGGGGGCCTAGAAGAGACCCAGTACTTC,CASSLYAGGGLEETQYF
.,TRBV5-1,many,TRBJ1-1,TGCGCCAGCAGCGGGGAGAACACTGAAGCTTTCTTT,CASSGENTEAFF
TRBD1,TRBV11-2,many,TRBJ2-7,TGTGCCAGTAGCTCTAGGGGACAGGGGAACCCCTACGAGCAGTACTTC,CASSSRGQGNPYEQYF
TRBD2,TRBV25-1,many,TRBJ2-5,TGTGCCAGCAGTGAGGCGGGAGAGGCGACCCAGTACTTC,CASSEAGEATQYF
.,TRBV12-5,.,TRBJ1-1,TGTGCTTCCATGCCAGGGTACGGCACTGAAGCTTTCTTT,CASMPGYGTEAFF
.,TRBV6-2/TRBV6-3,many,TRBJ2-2,TGTGCCAGCAGCCCCGGGGATCCAGTAACCCGGGAGCTGTTTTTT,CASSPGDPVTRELFF
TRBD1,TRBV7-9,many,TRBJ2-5,TGTGCCAGCAGCTCGAACAGGGGTCTACCCCAAGAGACCCAGTACTTC,CASSSNRGLPQETQYF
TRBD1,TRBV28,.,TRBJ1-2,TGTGCCAGCAGTTTATACAGGGGTAGAGGCTACACCTTC,CASSLYRGRGYTF
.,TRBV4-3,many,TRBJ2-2,TGCGCCAGCAGCCAAGAATTTAAAGCCGGGGAGCTGTTTTTT,CASSQEFKAGELFF
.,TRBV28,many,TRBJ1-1,TGTGCCAGCAGTTTTTTCGGGGTCACTGAAGCTTTCTTT,CASSFFGVTEAFF
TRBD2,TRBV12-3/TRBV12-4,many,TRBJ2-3,TGTGCCAGCAGTCCACAGGGGCGGGGGGGGGCTGATACGCAGTATTTT,CASSPQGRGGADTQYF
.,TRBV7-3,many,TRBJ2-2,TGTGCCAGCAGCATGACCCGGGACCACACCGGGGAGCTGTTTTTT,CASSMTRDHTGELFF
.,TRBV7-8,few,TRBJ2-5,TGTGCCAGCAGCCGTACAGGAATCGGTGGGGAGACCCAGTACTTC,CASSRTGIGGETQYF
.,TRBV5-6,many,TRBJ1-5,TGTGCCAGCAGCTTCTTCGAGGCAGCAGTGCATCAGCCCCAGCATTTT,CASSFFEAAVHQPQHF
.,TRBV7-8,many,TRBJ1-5,TGTGCCAGCAACCTTAGTGTTTCGCAGGGTAGCAATAGCAATCAGCCCCAGCATTTT,CASNLSVSQGSNSNQPQHF
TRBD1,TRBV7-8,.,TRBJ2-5,TGTGCCAGCAGCTCAGGACAGGCCAGTGTAAGTCTCCAAGAGACCCAGTACTTC,CASSSGQASVSLQETQYF
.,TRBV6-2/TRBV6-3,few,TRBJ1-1,TGTGCCAGCACCCTAGGTCGGGGGAAGAACACTGAAGCTTTCTTT,CASTLGRGKNTEAFF
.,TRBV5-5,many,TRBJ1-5,TGTGCCAGCAGCTTGTATGAGCCGAATGACGTTCAGCCCCAGCATTTT,CASSLYEPNDVQPQHF
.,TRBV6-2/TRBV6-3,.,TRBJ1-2,TGTGCCAGCTGGGCAGGGGTCTATGGCTACACCTTC,CASWAGVYGYTF
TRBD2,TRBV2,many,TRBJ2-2,TGTGCCAGCAGTGAACAGCGGGGGGGCACCGGGGAGCTGTTTTTT,CASSEQRGGTGELFF
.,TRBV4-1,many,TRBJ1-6,TGCGCCAGCAGCCAGCCGGACAGCTCCTATAATTCACCCCTCCACTTT,CASSQPDSSYNSPLHF
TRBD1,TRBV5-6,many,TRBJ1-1,TGTGCCAGCAGCGCCTTAACAGGGGAGGTGGCTGAAGCTTTCTTT,CASSALTGEVAEAFF
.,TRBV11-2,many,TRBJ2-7,TGTGCCAGCAGCTTAGCTTGGGACTACGAGCAGTACTTC,CASSLAWDYEQYF
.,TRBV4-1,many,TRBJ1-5,TGCGCCAGCAGCCAAGGAATTAGCAATCAGCCCCAGCATTTT,CASSQGISNQPQHF
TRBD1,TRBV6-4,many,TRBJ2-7,TGTGCCAGCAACCCGACAGGGGGCGTTCTCGCCGGCGACGAGCAGTACTTC,CASNPTGGVLAGDEQYF
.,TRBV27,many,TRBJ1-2,TGTGCCGGCAGTTTGACCCTCGAGGCGGCTTCTGCCTACACCTTC,CAGSLTLEAASAYTF
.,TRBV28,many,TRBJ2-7,TGTGCCAGCAGTCCCACGGAAGGGCGAACCTACGAGCAGTACTTC,CASSPTEGRTYEQYF
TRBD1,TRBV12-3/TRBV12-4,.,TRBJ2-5,TGTGCCAGCAGCTCGGGACAGGGACCGGAGACCCAGTACTTC,CASSSGQGPETQYF
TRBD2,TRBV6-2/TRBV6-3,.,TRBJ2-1,TGTGCCAGCAGTTACGGAACTAGCGGGTCCTACAATGAGCAGTTCTTC,CASSYGTSGSYNEQFF
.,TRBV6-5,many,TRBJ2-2,TGTGCCATCGGAAGGTGGCAGAACACCGGGGAGCTGTTTTTT,CAIGRWQNTGELFF
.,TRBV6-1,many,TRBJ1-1,TGTGCCAGCAGTGGGACCGGAGAAGCTTTCTTT,CASSGTGEAFF
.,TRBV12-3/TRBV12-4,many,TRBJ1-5,TGTGCCAGCAGTGCCGGGACGATGGGCAATCAGCCCCAGCATTTT,CASSAGTMGNQPQHF
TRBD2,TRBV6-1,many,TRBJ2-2,TGTGCCAGCAGGGGGGGGCTAGCGGGAATGAACACCGGGGAGCTGTTTTTT,CASRGGLAGMNTGELFF
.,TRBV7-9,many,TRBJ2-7,TGTGCCAGCAGCAAAGGCCAGGGTATACTCGAGCAGTACTTC,CASSKGQGILEQYF
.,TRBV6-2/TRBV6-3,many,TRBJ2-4,TGTGCCAGCAGTCCCCTTTGGTGGGGCGCCAAAAACATTCAGTACTTC,CASSPLWWGAKNIQYF
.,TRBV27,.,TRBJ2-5,TGTGCCAGCAGTTTTTCCTCTGCGGGGCAGTACTTC,CASSFSSAGQYF
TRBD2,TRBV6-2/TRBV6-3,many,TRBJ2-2,TGTGCCAGCAGTCCGCGGCGAGCGGGAGAGTTCGTGAACACCGGGGAGCTGTTTTTT,CASSPRRAGEFVNTGELFF
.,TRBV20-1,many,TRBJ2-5,TGCAGTGCTAGAGTGGGGTGGGAGGACCAAGAGACCCAGTACTTC,CSARVGWEDQETQYF
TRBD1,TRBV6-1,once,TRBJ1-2,TGTGCCAGCAGTGGTGGACAGGGCTACTATGGCTACACCTTC,CASSGGQGYYGYTF
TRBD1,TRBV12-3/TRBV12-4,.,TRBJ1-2,TGTGCCAGCAGTCTCACCGGGACAGGGTATGGCTACACCTTC,CASSLTGTGYGYTF
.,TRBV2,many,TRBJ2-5,TGTGCCAGCACCCTGGGGGTGGGCCAAGAGACCCAGTACTTC,CASTLGVGQETQYF
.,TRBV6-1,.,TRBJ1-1,TGTGCCAGCAGTGCCCGGTGGGGGAACACTGAAGCTTTCTTT,CASSARWGNTEAFF
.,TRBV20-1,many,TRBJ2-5,TGCAGTGCTAGACCCTTGGGGGAGACCCAGTACTTC,CSARPLGETQYF
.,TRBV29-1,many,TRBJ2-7,TGCAGCGTGGAGTACGAGCAGTACTTC,CSVEYEQYF